Following are 20 T cell receptor beta chains from one sample sequenced in a study of blood T cell repertoires in COVID-19. This table comes from immunoSEQ multiplex PCR, and its TCRdb copy is limited to in-frame clones, with some not included. The repertoire includes around 74,000 clones, roughly 90% of them detected once, and roughly 4.4% sits in the top ten. Sequenced sample: peripheral blood. Receptor source: a man aged 45-65 years with active COVID-19.

V gene TRBV5-1 combines with J gene TRBJ2-2; the match to TRBD2 covers 11 bases. The CDR3 totals 15 residues. The V and J ends lost 3 bases and 7 bases, in that order; junction bases with no gene match: 5. From germline, CDR1 is SGHRS and CDR2 YFSETQ. This CDR3 is CASSSLAGVGGELFF. CDR3 sequence (DNA): TGCGCCAGCAGCTCACTAGCGGGAGTGGGCGGGGAGCTGTTTTTT.

The J gene is TRBJ2-7, the V gene TRBV20-1; TRBD1 agrees at 8 bases. Trimming at V came to 1 base and at J to 7 bases, leaving 0 bases not matched to a gene. Germline V gene lookup returns CDR1 DFQATT and CDR2 SNEGSKA (reference sequence). The CDR3 is made up of 11 amino acids. CDR3 sequence (DNA): TGCAGTGCTAGAGGGGACAGGGAGCAGTACTTC. Protein: CSARGDREQYF.

The gene calls are TRBV5-1 and TRBJ2-3; the D gene is possibly TRBD1 (5 bases). The germline V gene encodes CDR1 SGHRS and CDR2 YFSETQ. This CDR3 spans 13 amino acids. Trimming removed 0 bases at V and 6 bases at J, with 8 bases between. The CDR3 nucleotides are TGCGCCAGCAGCTTGGAACAGGAGGATACGCAGTATTTT. Amino acids: CASSLEQEDTQYF.

The chain has TRBV9 and TRBJ2-3; 12 bases line up with TRBD2. V shed 5 bases and J 2 bases; nucleotides not matched to a gene: 3. The CDR3 extends over 15 amino acids. Germline CDR1 SGDLS, CDR2 YYNGEE. The CDR3 nucleotides read TGTGCCAGCAGGGCTAGCGGGGGGGCCACAGATACGCAGTATTTT. It yields the protein CASRASGGATDTQYF. Full variable domain (missing parts from reference TRBV9 and TRBJ2-3): DSGVTQTPKHLITATGQRVTLRCSPRSGDLSVYWYQQSLDQGLQFLIQYYNGEERAKGNILERFSAQQFPDLHSELNLSSLELGDSALYFCASRASGGATDTQYFGPGTRLTVL.

The rearrangement uses TRBV10-3 and TRBJ1-4, with 7 bases identical to TRBD1. After removal of 4 bases from V and 7 bases from J, the junction contained 3 bases not matched to a gene. Germline V gene lookup returns CDR1 ENHRY and CDR2 SYGVKD. CDR3 length equals 13 residues. The CDR3 region is CAISGDRAEKLFF. The CDR3 region has the DNA TGTGCCATCAGTGGCGACAGGGCTGAAAAACTGTTTTTT.

The rearrangement links TRBV3-1 (or the pseudogene TRBV3-2) to TRBJ2-7, with D tentatively TRBD2 (5 bases). The CDR3 is 13 amino acids. CDR1 is LGHDT and CDR2 is YNNKEL in the germline V gene (reference sequence). Trimming removed 4 bases from V and 3 bases from J, with 10 bases in between. CDR3 sequence (DNA): TGTGCCAGCAGCCTAAGACGGGGCTACGAGCAGTACTTC. Its translation: CASSLRRGYEQYF.

This clone was observed a single time. The CDR3 region is CASITSGGPAGMETQYF. The CDR3 nucleotides read TGCGCCAGCATTACAAGCGGGGGGCCGGCGGGGATGGAGACCCAGTACTTC. The V call is TRBV10-1, the J call TRBJ2-5, with 9 nucleotides matching TRBD2. This CDR3 spans 17 amino acids. The germline CDR1 and CDR2 sequences are WNHNN and SYGVQD (reference sequence). V was pared by 7 bases and J by 5 bases, with 17 bases of the junction left unmatched.

The chain combines TRBV4-1 with TRBJ2-1; maybe TRBD2 (5 bases). This CDR3 contains 15 residues. From germline, CDR1 is MGHRA and CDR2 YSYEKL. V lost 1 base and J lost 4, with 11 bases in between. CDR3 nucleotides: TGCGCCAGCAGCCAAGTGGCACTAGGATACAATGAGCAGTTCTTC. Its translation: CASSQVALGYNEQFF.

The chain carries TRBV4-3 and TRBJ1-5; D might be TRBD1 (5 bases). From germline, CDR1 is LGHNA and CDR2 YSLEER. V lost 4 bases and J 3 bases, leaving 10 bases between the germline ends. This CDR3 has 14 amino acids. The CDR3 here is CASSPRQSNQPQHF. CDR3 coding DNA: TGCGCCAGCAGCCCTCGACAGTCCAATCAGCCCCAGCATTTT.

The chain combines TRBV18 with TRBJ2-1; 13 positions match TRBD2. The CDR3 spans 15 residues. In germline, CDR1 is KGHSH, CDR2 LQKENI. J was trimmed by 8 bases and V by 6 bases; bases with no gene match: 7. The chain's CDR3 is CASSGGLAGAYEQFF. The CDR3 DNA reads TGTGCCAGCTCGGGCGGACTAGCGGGAGCCTATGAGCAGTTCTTC.

The J gene is TRBJ2-5, the V gene TRBV7-3, with 10 bases matching TRBD2. There are 21 residues in the CDR3. The germline V gene encodes CDR1 SGHTA and CDR2 FQGTGA. Unmatched junction bases numbered 28, after V lost 7 bases and J lost 5 bases. CDR3 loop: CASTQKGGAPDGLAGGETQYF. The DNA of the CDR3 is TGTGCCAGCACCCAAAAGGGAGGGGCTCCCGACGGTTTAGCGGGAGGTGAGACCCAGTACTTC.

The chain combines TRBV4-2 with TRBJ1-6; D unclear. The CDR3 sequence is 15 residues long. The V gene lost 1 base and the J gene lost 7 bases, with 11 bases spanning the gap. The V gene's germline CDR1 is LGHNA and CDR2 YNFKEQ. The CDR3 sequence is CASSQGASINSPLHF. The CDR3 bases are TGTGCCAGCAGCCAAGGGGCCAGCATAAATTCACCCCTCCACTTT.

The rearrangement joins TRBV11-3 to TRBJ1-5; the match to TRBD1 covers 8 bases. The CDR3 totals 15 residues. CDR1 is SGHNT, CDR2 YENEEA, per germline. The junction had 13 bases not matched to a gene; V was cut back by 8 bases and J by 7 bases. The CDR3 nucleotides are TGTGCCAGCCCCCTATATAGTCCAGGGGGCCAGCCCCAGCATTTT. It codes for CASPLYSPGGQPQHF.

This clone was observed a single time. The chain carries TRBV29-1 and TRBJ1-2; D not certain. The CDR3 spans 15 residues. Germline CDR1 and CDR2: SQVTM and ANQGSEA. Trimming cost V 0 bases and J 5 bases, with 16 bases left between them. DNA for the CDR3: TGCAGCGTTGAAGATCTTCAGGCGACCTTTTATGGCTACACCTTC. It codes for CSVEDLQATFYGYTF.

This clone came up a few times. The chain links TRBV4-1 to TRBJ1-2; 7 bases align to TRBD1. After removal of 2 bases from V and 10 bases from J, the junction contained 13 bases not matched to a gene. The CDR3 runs 15 residues. In germline, CDR1 is MGHRA, CDR2 YSYEKL. The CDR3 spells CASSQPRDSHPPYTF. The CDR3 nucleotides are TGCGCCAGCAGCCAACCGCGGGACAGCCATCCCCCCTACACCTTC.

The rearrangement links TRBV18 to TRBJ2-7; D is uncertain. With 6 bases removed from V and 8 bases from J, the gap between germline ends came to 20 bases. Germline values: CDR1 KGHSH, CDR2 LQKENI. This CDR3 region has 14 residues. The CDR3 here is CASSPADGSTKQYF. CDR3 nucleotide sequence: TGTGCCAGCTCGCCTGCCGACGGGTCTACGAAGCAGTACTTC.

The gene calls are TRBV5-1 and TRBJ2-1, with TRBD1 matching over 11 bases. The CDR3 length is 17 residues. The V and J ends lost 4 bases and 9 bases, in that order; junction bases with no gene match: 15. The germline gives CDR1 SGHRS, CDR2 YFSETQ. CDR3 sequence reads: CASSPTNGTGGFGEQFF. In nucleotides, the CDR3 is TGCGCCAGCAGCCCCACTAATGGGACAGGGGGGTTCGGTGAGCAGTTCTTC.

The chain is built from TRBV11-3 and TRBJ2-1; D possibly corresponds to TRBD1 (6 bases). The V gene's germline CDR1 is SGHNT and CDR2 YENEEA. The V end lost 4 bases, the J end lost 6 bases, and 19 bases lay between the germline ends. The CDR3 has 16 amino acids. The CDR3 loop is CASSSVVGGFGNEQFF. CDR3 coding DNA: TGTGCCAGCAGCTCGGTGGTAGGGGGTTTCGGCAATGAGCAGTTCTTC.

This rearrangement joins TRBV27 to TRBJ1-2, with TRBD1 identical over 9 bases. There are 13 residues in the CDR3. V lost 10 bases and J lost 7; bases outside the gene matches: 10. Germline CDR1 reads MNHEY; CDR2 reads SMNVEV (reference sequence). The chain's CDR3 is CAIGRQGGGGYTF. As DNA, the CDR3 is TGTGCCATAGGGAGACAGGGGGGAGGTGGCTACACCTTC.

V is TRBV5-6 and J is TRBJ2-7, with TRBD1 matching over 7 bases. Germline V gives CDR1 SGHDT, CDR2 YYEEEE. This CDR3 contains 14 residues. V gave up 5 bases and J gave up 3 bases; unmatched junction bases: 8. The CDR3 nucleotides are TGTGCCAGCAGATCCGGGACAGAGTTCTACGAGCAGTACTTC. It codes for CASRSGTEFYEQYF.